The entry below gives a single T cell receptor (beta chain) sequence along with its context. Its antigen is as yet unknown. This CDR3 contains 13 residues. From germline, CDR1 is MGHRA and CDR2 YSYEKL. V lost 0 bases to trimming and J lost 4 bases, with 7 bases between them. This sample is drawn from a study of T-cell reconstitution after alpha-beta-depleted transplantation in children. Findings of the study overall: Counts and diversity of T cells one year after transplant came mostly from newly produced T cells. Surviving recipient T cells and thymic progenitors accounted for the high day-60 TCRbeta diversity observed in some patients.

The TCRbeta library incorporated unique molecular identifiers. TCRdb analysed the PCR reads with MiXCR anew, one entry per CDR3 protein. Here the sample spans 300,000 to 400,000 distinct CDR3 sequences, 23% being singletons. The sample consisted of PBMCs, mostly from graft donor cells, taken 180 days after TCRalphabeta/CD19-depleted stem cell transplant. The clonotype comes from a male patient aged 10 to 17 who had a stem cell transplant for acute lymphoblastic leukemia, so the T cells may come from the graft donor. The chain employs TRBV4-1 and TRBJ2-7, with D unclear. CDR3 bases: TGCGCCAGCAGCCAAGAAGGCGGTTACGAGCAGTACTTC. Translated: CASSQEGGYEQYF.